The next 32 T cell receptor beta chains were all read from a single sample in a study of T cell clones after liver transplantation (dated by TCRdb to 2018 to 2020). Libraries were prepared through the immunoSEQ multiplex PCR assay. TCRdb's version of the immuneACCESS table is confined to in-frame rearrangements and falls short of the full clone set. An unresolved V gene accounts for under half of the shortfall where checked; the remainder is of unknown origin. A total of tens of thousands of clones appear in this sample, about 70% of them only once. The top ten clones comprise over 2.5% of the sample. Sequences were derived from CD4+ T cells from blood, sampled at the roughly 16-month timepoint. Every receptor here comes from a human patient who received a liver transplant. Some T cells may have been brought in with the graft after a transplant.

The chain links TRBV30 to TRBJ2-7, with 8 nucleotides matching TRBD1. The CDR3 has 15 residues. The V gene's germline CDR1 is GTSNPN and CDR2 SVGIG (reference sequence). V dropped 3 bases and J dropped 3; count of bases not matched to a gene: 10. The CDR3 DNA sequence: TGTGCCTGGAGCCTAGGACAGGGACATAGCTACGAGCAGTACTTC. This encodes CAWSLGQGHSYEQYF.

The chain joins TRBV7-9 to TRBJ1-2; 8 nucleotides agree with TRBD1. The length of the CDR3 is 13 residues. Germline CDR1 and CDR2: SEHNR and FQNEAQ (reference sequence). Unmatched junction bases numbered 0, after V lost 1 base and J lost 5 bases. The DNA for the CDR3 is TGTGCCAGCAGCTTAGGGACAGGGTATGGCTACACCTTC. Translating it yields CASSLGTGYGYTF.

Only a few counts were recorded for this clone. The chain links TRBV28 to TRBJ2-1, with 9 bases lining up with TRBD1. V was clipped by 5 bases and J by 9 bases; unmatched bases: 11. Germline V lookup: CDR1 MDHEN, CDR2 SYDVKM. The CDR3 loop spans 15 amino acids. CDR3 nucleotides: TGTGCCAGCAGTACTACCGGGACAGGGTGGAGTGAGCAGTTCTTC. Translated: CASSTTGTGWSEQFF.

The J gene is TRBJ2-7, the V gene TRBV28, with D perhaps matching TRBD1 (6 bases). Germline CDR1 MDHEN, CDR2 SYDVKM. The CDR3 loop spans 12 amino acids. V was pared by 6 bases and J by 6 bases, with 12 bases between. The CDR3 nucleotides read TGTGCCAGCAGCTCCGGACAGCCCGAGCAGTACGTC. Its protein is CASSSGQPEQYV.

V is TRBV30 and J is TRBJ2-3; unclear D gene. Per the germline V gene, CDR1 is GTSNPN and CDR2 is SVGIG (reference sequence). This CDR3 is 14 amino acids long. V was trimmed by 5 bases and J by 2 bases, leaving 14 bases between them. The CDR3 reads CAWGVSHDTDTQYF. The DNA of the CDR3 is TGTGCCTGGGGAGTCTCGCACGACACAGATACGCAGTATTTT.

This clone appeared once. DNA of the CDR3: TGCGCCAGCAGCTTGGCCACAGGGTTAGGTGATACGCAGTATTTT. Its protein is CASSLATGLGDTQYF. V usage is TRBV5-1 and J usage is TRBJ2-3; possibly TRBD1 for D (6 bases). The germline CDR1 and CDR2 sequences are SGHRS and YFSETQ. Trimming took 0 bases from V and 6 from J, leaving 14 bases between them. This CDR3 is 15 amino acids long.

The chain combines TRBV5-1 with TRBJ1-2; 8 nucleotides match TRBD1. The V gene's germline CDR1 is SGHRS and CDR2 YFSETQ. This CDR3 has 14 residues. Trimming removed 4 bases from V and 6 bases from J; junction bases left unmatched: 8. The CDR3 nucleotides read TGCGCCAGCAGCCCGGACAGGGCCGTTAATGGCTACACCTTC. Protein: CASSPDRAVNGYTF.

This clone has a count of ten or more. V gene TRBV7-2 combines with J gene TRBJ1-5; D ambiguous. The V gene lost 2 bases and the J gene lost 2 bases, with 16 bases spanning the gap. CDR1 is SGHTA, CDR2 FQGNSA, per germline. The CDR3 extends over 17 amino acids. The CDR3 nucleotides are TGTGCCAGCAGCTTAAATAGCCCGGGGAACGGCAATCAGCCCCAGCATTTT. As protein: CASSLNSPGNGNQPQHF. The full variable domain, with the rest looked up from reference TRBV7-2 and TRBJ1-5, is GAGVSQSPSNKVTEKGKDVELRCDPISGHTALYWYRQSLGQGLEFLIYFQGNSAPDKSGLPSDRFSAERTGGSVSTLTIQRTQQEDSAVYLCASSLNSPGNGNQPQHFGDGTRLSIL.

As DNA, the CDR3 is TGTGCCAGCAGGGGCACACAGGGGAATCAGCCCCAGCATTTT. Its translation is CASRGTQGNQPQHF. The V and J genes are TRBV6-6 and TRBJ1-5; TRBD1 matches 7 bases. V lost 6 bases to trimming and J lost 4 bases; unmatched junction nucleotides: 6. Germline assignment: CDR1 MNHNY and CDR2 SVGAGI (reference sequence). This CDR3 has 14 residues.

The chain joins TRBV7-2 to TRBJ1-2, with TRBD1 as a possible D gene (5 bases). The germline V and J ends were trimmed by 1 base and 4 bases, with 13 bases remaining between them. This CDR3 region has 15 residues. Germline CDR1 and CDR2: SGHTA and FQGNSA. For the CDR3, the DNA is TGTGCCAGCAGCTTAGACTACCGGGACTCCTATGGCTACACCTTC. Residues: CASSLDYRDSYGYTF. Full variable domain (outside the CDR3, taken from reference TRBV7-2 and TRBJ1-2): GAGVSQSPSNKVTEKGKDVELRCDPISGHTALYWYRQSLGQGLEFLIYFQGNSAPDKSGLPSDRFSAERTGGSVSTLTIQRTQQEDSAVYLCASSLDYRDSYGYTFGSGTRLTVV.

The CDR3 here is CASSGGDGTGLAPYNEQFF. For the CDR3, the DNA is TGTGCCAGCAGTGGGGGAGACGGTACGGGACTAGCGCCTTACAATGAGCAGTTCTTC. This chain links TRBV5-4 with TRBJ2-1; 10 bases align to TRBD2. V was clipped by 5 bases and J by 4 bases; unmatched bases: 18. Germline-derived CDR1 and CDR2 are SGHNT and YYREEE (reference sequence). This CDR3 is built from 19 residues.

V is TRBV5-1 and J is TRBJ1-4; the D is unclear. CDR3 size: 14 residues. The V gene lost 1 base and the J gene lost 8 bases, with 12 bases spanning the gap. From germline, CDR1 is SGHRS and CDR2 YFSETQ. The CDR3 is CASSLSMLGEKLFF. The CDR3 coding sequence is TGCGCCAGCAGCTTGTCCATGCTAGGGGAAAAACTGTTTTTT.

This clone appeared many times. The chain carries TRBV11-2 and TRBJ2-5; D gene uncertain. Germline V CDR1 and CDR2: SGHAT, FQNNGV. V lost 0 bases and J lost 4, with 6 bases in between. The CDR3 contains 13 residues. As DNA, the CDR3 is TGTGCCAGCAGCTTAGATCAAGTAGAGACCCAGTACTTC. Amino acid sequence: CASSLDQVETQYF.

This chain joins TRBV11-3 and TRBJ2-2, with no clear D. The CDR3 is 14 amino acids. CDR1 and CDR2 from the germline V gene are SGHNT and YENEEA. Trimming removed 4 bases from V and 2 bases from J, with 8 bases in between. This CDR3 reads CASSSHRNTGELFF. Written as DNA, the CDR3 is TGTGCCAGCAGCTCCCACAGAAACACCGGGGAGCTGTTTTTT.

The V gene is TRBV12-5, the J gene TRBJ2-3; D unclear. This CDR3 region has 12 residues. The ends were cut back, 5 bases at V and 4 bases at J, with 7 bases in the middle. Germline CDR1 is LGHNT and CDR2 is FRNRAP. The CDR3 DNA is TGTGCTAGTGGTACCAGTTCAGATACGCAGTATTTT. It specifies CASGTSSDTQYF.

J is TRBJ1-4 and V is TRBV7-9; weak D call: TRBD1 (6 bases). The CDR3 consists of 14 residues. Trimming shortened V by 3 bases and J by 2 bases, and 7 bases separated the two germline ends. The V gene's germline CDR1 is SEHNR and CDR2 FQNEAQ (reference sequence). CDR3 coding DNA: TGTGCCAGCAGCTTTGACAGGACTAATGAAAAACTGTTTTTT. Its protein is CASSFDRTNEKLFF.

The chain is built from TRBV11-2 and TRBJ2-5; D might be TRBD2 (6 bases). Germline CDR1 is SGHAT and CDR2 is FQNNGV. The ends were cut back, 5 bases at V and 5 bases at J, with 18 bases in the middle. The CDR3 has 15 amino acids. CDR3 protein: CASSAPWRGEETQYF. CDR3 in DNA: TGTGCCAGCAGCGCCCCTTGGAGGGGTGAGGAGACCCAGTACTTC.

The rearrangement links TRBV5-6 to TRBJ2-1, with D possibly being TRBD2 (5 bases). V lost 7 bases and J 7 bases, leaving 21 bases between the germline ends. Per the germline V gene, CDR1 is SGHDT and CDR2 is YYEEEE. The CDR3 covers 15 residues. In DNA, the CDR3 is TGTGCCAGCGGGCGGACTGGCGACCGTATGAATGAGCAGTTCTTC. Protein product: CASGRTGDRMNEQFF.

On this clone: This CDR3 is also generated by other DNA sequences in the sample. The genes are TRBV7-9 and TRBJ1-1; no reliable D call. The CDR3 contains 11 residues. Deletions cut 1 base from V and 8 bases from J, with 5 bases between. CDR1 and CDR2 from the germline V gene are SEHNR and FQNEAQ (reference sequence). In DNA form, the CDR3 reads TGTGCCAGCAGCTTAGGAGGAGAAGCTTTCTTT. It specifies CASSLGGEAFF.

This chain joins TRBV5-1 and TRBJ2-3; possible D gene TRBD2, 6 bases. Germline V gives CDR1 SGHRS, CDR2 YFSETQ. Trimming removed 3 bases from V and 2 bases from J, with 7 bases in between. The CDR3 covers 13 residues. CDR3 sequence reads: CASSWTNTDTQYF. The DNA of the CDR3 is TGCGCCAGCAGCTGGACTAACACAGATACGCAGTATTTT.

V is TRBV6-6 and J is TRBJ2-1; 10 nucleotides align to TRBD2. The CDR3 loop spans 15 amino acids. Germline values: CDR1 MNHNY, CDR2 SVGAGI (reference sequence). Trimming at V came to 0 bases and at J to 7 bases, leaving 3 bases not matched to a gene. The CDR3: CASSYSTAGGNEQFF. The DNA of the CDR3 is TGTGCCAGCAGTTACTCCACAGCGGGAGGGAATGAGCAGTTCTTC.

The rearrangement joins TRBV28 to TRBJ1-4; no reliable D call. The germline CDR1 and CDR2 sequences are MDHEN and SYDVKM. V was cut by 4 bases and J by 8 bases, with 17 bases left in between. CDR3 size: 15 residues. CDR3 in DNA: TGTGCCAGCAGTTCCCCCAGGAAGGGTTACGAAAAACTGTTTTTT. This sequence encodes CASSSPRKGYEKLFF.

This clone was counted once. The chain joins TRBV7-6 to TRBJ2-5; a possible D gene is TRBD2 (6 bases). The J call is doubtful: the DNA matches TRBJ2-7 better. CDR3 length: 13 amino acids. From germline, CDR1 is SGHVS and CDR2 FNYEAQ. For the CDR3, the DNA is TGTGCCAGCAGCTTAGAATCCGGGGGCGAGCAGTACTTC. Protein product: CASSLESGGEQYF.

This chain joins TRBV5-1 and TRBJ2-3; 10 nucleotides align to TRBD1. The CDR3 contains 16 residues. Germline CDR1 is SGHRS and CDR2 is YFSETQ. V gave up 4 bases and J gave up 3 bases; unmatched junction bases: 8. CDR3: CASSATGQGLTDTQYF. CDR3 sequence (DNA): TGCGCCAGCAGCGCGACGGGACAGGGGCTGACAGATACGCAGTATTTT.

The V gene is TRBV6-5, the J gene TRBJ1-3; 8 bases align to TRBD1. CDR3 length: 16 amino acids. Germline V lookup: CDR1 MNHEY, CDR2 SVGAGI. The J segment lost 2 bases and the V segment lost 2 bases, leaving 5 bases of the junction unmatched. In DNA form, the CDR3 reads TGTGCCAGCAGTTACACACCGGACAGGGCTGGAAACACCATATATTTT. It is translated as CASSYTPDRAGNTIYF.

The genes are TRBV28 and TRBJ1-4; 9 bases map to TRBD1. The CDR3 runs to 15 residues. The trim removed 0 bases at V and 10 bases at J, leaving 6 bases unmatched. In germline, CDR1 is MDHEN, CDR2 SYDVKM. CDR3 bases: TGTGCCAGCAGTTTATGGGGACAGGGTGAGGTAAAACTGTTTTTT. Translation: CASSLWGQGEVKLFF.

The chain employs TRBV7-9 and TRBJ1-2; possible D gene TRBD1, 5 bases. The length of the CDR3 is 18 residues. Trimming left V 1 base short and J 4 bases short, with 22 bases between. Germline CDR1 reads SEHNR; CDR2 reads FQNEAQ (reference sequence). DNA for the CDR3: TGTGCCAGCAGCTTAGGGGGCTCGAGGCCAGGGTTGATCTATGGCTACACCTTC. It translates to CASSLGGSRPGLIYGYTF. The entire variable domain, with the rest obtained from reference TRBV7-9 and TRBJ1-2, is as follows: DTGVSQNPRHKITKRGQNVTFRCDPISEHNRLYWYRQTLGQGPEFLTYFQNEAQLEKSRLLSDRFSAERPKGSFSTLEIQRTEQGDSAMYLCASSLGGSRPGLIYGYTFGSGTRLTVV.

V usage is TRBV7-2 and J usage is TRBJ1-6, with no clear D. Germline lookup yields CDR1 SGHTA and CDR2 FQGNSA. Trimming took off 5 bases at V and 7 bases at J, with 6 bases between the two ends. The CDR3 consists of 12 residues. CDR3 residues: CASSLGNSPLHF. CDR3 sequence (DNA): TGTGCCAGCAGCCTGGGAAATTCACCCCTCCACTTT.

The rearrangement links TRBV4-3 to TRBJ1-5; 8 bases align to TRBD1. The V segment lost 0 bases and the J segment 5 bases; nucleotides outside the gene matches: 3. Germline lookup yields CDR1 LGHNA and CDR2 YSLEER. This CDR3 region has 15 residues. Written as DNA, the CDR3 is TGCGCCAGCAGCCAAGACAGGGGGCCCGATCAGCCCCAGCATTTT. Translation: CASSQDRGPDQPQHF.

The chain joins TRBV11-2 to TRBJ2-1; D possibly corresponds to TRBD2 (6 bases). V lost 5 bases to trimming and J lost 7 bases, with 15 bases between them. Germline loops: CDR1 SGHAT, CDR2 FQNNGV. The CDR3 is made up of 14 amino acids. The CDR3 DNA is TGTGCCAGCAGCGTCGCTAGCGACGTTAATGAGCAGTTCTTC. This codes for CASSVASDVNEQFF.

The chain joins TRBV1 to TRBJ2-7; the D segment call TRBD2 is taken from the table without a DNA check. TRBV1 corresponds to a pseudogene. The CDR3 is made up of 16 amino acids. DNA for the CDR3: TGCACCAGCAGCCAAGACTCTAGCGGGAGCGTCGACGAGCAGTACGTC. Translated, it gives CTSSQDSSGSVDEQYV.

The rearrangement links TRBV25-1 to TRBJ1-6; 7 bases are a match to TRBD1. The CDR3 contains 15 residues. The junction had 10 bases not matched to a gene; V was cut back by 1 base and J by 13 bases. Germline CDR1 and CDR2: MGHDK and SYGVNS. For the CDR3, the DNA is TGTGCCAGCAGTGAATGGGACAGCGGAAACCGGCCCCTCCACTTT. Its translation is CASSEWDSGNRPLHF. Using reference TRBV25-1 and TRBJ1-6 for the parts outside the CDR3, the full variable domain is EADIYQTPRYLVIGTGKKITLECSQTMGHDKMYWYQQDPGMELHLIHYSYGVNSTEKGDLSSESTVSRIRTEHFPLTLESARPSHTSQYLCASSEWDSGNRPLHFGNGTRLTVT.